This passage covers 19 T cell receptor beta chains from one sample sequenced in a study of T cell responses to AZD1222 COVID-19 vaccine. Profiling relied on immunoSEQ multiplex PCR, and the TCRdb table lists in-frame clones only, not all of them. The data contain 75,000 to 95,000 clones, approximately 88% of them singletons. Sequenced material: peripheral blood, taken 28 days after the second dose of the MenACWY control vaccine. All receptors derive from an adult who received the MenACWY meningococcal vaccine as a control.

This clone occurred once. The rearrangement joins TRBV5-1 to TRBJ2-7; possibly TRBD1 for D (6 bases). Trimming left V 3 bases short and J 3 bases short, with 19 bases between. This CDR3 region has 16 residues. Germline V gene sequence: CDR1 SGHRS, CDR2 YFSETQ. The CDR3 sequence: CASSWAGAGILYEQYF. The DNA of the CDR3 is TGCGCCAGCAGCTGGGCAGGGGCAGGGATTCTCTACGAGCAGTACTTC. Full variable domain (missing parts from reference TRBV5-1 and TRBJ2-7): KAGVTQTPRYLIKTRGQQVTLSCSPISGHRSVSWYQQTPGQGLQFLFEYFSETQRNKGNFPGRFSGRQFSNSRSEMNVSTLELGDSALYLCASSWAGAGILYEQYFGPGTRLTVT.

This rearrangement joins TRBV12-3 or TRBV12-4 to TRBJ2-2; no reliable D call. The CDR3 is made up of 10 amino acids. With 7 bases removed from V and 7 bases from J, the gap between germline ends came to 4 bases. CDR3 bases: TGTGCCAGCAAACACGGGGAGCTGTTTTTT. Amino acid sequence: CASKHGELFF.

V and J are TRBV18 and TRBJ2-3; D is unresolved. The CDR3 runs to 12 residues. V lost 4 bases and J 2 bases, leaving 4 bases between the germline ends. Germline-derived CDR1 and CDR2 are KGHSH and LQKENI. CDR3 residues: CASSRPTDTQYF. The CDR3 nucleotides read TGTGCCAGCTCACGCCCCACAGATACGCAGTATTTT.

In this sample, this clone turned up a few times. The V gene is TRBV29-1, the J gene TRBJ1-1; 10 bases line up with TRBD1. V was pared by 7 bases and J by 2 bases, with 4 bases of the junction left unmatched. CDR1 SQVTM and CDR2 ANQGSEA come from the germline V gene. This CDR3 comprises 13 residues. For the CDR3, the DNA is TGCAGCGGGACAGGGGGAGACAACACTGAAGCTTTCTTT. It encodes CSGTGGDNTEAFF. The variable domain in full, completed from reference TRBV29-1 and TRBJ1-1, reads SAVISQKPSRDICQRGTSLTIQCQVDSQVTMMFWYRQQPGQSLTLIATANQGSEATYESGFVIDKFPISRPNLTFSTLTVSNMSPEDSSIYLCSGTGGDNTEAFFGQGTRLTVV.

This chain connects TRBV7-6 to TRBJ1-2; TRBD1 matches at 8 bases. The CDR3 is made up of 14 amino acids. With V trimmed by 5 bases and J by 3 bases, 5 bases remained unmatched. Germline-derived CDR1 and CDR2 are SGHVS and FNYEAQ. CDR3 residues: CASSPDRGDYGYTF. The CDR3 DNA sequence: TGTGCCAGCAGCCCAGACAGGGGAGACTATGGCTACACCTTC.

The genes are TRBV28 and TRBJ1-2; 8 bases line up with TRBD1. J was trimmed by 8 bases and V by 4 bases; bases with no gene match: 12. The CDR3 runs 15 residues. From germline, CDR1 is MDHEN and CDR2 SYDVKM. Written as DNA, the CDR3 is TGTGCCAGCAGTTCGAAGTTACAGGGGGGCTGGGGCTACACCTTC. It is translated as CASSSKLQGGWGYTF.

The chain carries TRBV6-2 or TRBV6-3 and TRBJ2-3; 12 bases map to TRBD1. The CDR3 length is 18 residues. With V trimmed by 5 bases and J by 2 bases, 11 bases remained unmatched. Per the germline V gene, CDR1 is MNHEY and CDR2 is SVGEGT. CDR3 in amino acids: CASSPTKGTGGITDTQYF. CDR3 in DNA: TGTGCCAGCAGTCCGACTAAGGGGACAGGGGGCATCACAGATACGCAGTATTTT.

The chain employs TRBV6-5 and TRBJ1-5; maybe TRBD1 (5 bases). V was shortened by 6 bases and J by 7 bases, with 13 bases between the two germline ends. There are 13 residues in the CDR3. The germline V gene has CDR1 MNHEY and CDR2 SVGAGI. The CDR3 sequence: CASRVQGYQPQHF. The CDR3 coding sequence is TGTGCCAGCAGAGTTCAGGGTTACCAGCCCCAGCATTTT.

The sample holds a few counts of this clone. J is TRBJ1-6 and V is TRBV7-9; D uncertain. The ends were cut back, 0 bases at V and 13 bases at J, with 7 bases in the middle. This CDR3 spans 12 amino acids. Germline CDR1 SEHNR, CDR2 FQNEAQ (reference sequence). CDR3 nucleotide sequence: TGTGCCAGCAGCTTAGCGCGAGGGCCCCTCCACTTT. This translates into CASSLARGPLHF.

Notes on this clone: This CDR3 fails to terminate in the conserved phenylalanine or tryptophan, so it likely reflects a read error. The limits of the CDR3 on the DNA are not certain, so only TCRdb's listed CDR3 is given. The genes are TRBV21-1 and TRBJ1-2; the table's D gene call, TRBD1, was not cross checked with the DNA. TRBV21-1 is classified as a pseudogene. The CDR3 contains 13 residues when both ends are counted. CDR3 protein: CASSKGSGGGQGA.

The V and J genes are TRBV9 and TRBJ1-3; a possible D gene is TRBD1 (5 bases). Trimming stripped 4 bases from V and 0 bases from J, with 11 bases between. Germline loops: CDR1 SGDLS, CDR2 YYNGEE. The CDR3 sequence is 15 residues long. The CDR3 loop reads CASSPGISSGNTIYF. As DNA, the CDR3 is TGTGCCAGCAGCCCAGGGATTAGCTCTGGAAACACCATATATTTT.

J is TRBJ1-3 and V is TRBV11-2, with a weak D call TRBD1 (5 bases). The CDR3 sequence is 15 residues long. In germline, CDR1 is SGHAT, CDR2 FQNNGV. Trimming cost V 3 bases and J 0 bases, with 9 bases left between them. The CDR3 protein is CASSLQGGSGNTIYF. The CDR3 coding sequence is TGTGCCAGCAGCTTGCAGGGAGGCTCTGGAAACACCATATATTTT.

The V and J genes are TRBV7-8 and TRBJ2-7; 9 bases fit TRBD1. The CDR3 contains 16 residues. Germline CDR1 reads SGHVS; CDR2 reads FQNEAQ. V gave up 4 bases and J gave up 3 bases; unmatched junction bases: 10. The CDR3 DNA reads as TGTGCCAGCAGCTCCAAGTACAGGGGGCATGGCTACGAGCAGTACTTC. As protein: CASSSKYRGHGYEQYF. Using reference TRBV7-8 and TRBJ2-7 for the parts outside the CDR3, the full variable domain is GAGVSQSPRYKVAKRGQDVALRCDPISGHVSLFWYQQALGQGPEFLTYFQNEAQLDKSGLPSDRFFAERPEGSVSTLKIQRTQQEDSAVYLCASSSKYRGHGYEQYFGPGTRLTVT.

J is TRBJ1-4 and V is TRBV27; D is ambiguous. With 3 bases removed from V and 2 bases from J, the gap between germline ends came to 4 bases. The CDR3 length is 13 residues. CDR1 is MNHEY, CDR2 SMNVEV, per germline (reference sequence). CDR3 amino acids: CASSFRTNEKLFF. CDR3 in DNA: TGTGCCAGCAGTTTCCGTACTAATGAAAAACTGTTTTTT.

The chain is built from TRBV6-1 and TRBJ2-4, with 8 bases that match TRBD1. Germline trimming cut 3 bases from V and 2 bases from J; bases unmatched to any gene: 6. Germline CDR1 reads MNHNS; CDR2 reads SASEGT. This CDR3 contains 16 residues. As DNA, the CDR3 is TGTGCCAGCAGTGAGACAGGGGCCCTAACCAAAAACATTCAGTACTTC. Translating gives CASSETGALTKNIQYF.

The chain links TRBV28 to TRBJ2-5; no definite D call. This CDR3 is 15 amino acids long. V lost 3 bases to trimming and J lost 4 bases, with 15 bases between them. From germline, CDR1 is MDHEN and CDR2 SYDVKM. The CDR3 coding sequence is TGTGCCAGCAGTTTGTCACTAACGAGGAGAGAGACCCAGTACTTC. Residues: CASSLSLTRRETQYF.

CDR3 sequence: CASHPRVGEPGELFF. The CDR3 DNA is TGCGCCAGCCACCCCCGGGTGGGGGAACCCGGGGAGCTGTTTTTT. The chain couples TRBV5-1 to TRBJ2-2; tentatively, D is TRBD1 or TRBD2 (5 bases each). The CDR3 sequence is 15 residues long. V was shortened by 7 bases and J by 6 bases, with 19 bases between the two germline ends. CDR1 is SGHRS and CDR2 is YFSETQ in the germline V gene.

This chain uses TRBV11-1 with TRBJ2-3; no clear D. CDR1 and CDR2 from the germline V gene are SGHAT and FQDESV (reference sequence). With 1 base removed from V and 0 bases from J, the gap between germline ends came to 8 bases. This CDR3 comprises 15 residues. In nucleotides, the CDR3 is TGTGCCAGCAGCTTAGAGGGAATTAGCACAGATACGCAGTATTTT. Its protein is CASSLEGISTDTQYF.

The chain joins TRBV6-5 to TRBJ2-1, with 7 bases fitting TRBD1. There are 15 residues in the CDR3. V dropped 6 bases and J dropped 7; count of bases not matched to a gene: 12. Per the germline V gene, CDR1 is MNHEY and CDR2 is SVGAGI. CDR3 in amino acids: CASRDTGAPRNEQFF. The CDR3 DNA reads TGTGCCAGCAGGGATACAGGGGCCCCTCGGAATGAGCAGTTCTTC.